This T cell receptor beta chain was sequenced for a study of cytomegalovirus exposure and HLA in healthy donors (TCRdb year 2017). Background on the whole study: An earlier analysis of roughly 500 of the donors reported 250 to 300 Gb of sequence data and some 100 million unique TCR beta sequences from about 179 million T cells. An early release that covered more than 550 HLA-typed donors contained approximately 300 gigabases of sequencing data and around 80 million unique TCR sequences. Of the approximately 400 genotyped donors, around 81% fell in the genetic ancestry cluster associated with self-reported Caucasian donors. The study aimed to test whether cataloging public T cell receptors could reveal signatures of past pathogen exposure. Using immunosequencing, the study profiled T cell repertoires from about 620 subjects and related those repertoires to cytomegalovirus serostatus. Along with the approximately 700-subject first cohort, a separate validation cohort of over a hundred different subjects was used. To predict cytomegalovirus infection status, the study brought together high-throughput TCR immunosequencing, statistical association of individual TCRs with disease status, and machine learning. A later analysis re-examined previously published TCR beta repertoires from just over 650 donors and added high-resolution HLA genotyping to investigate patterns of TCR occurrence. Rather than using new phenotypic data, the later analysis identified candidate immune exposures from TCR beta sequences and from how often those sequences occurred across donors. An earlier analysis of approximately 640 of the donors applied high-throughput TCR beta sequencing to assess whether each TCR beta V gene segment acted as functional or pseudogenic. Donor age, sex, ethnicity and CMV serostatus were collected together with the repertoire data. In a later genetic analysis, genome-wide SNP genotypes for about 55% of the roughly 700 donors were used, and that subset was treated as a discovery cohort. All discovery cohort repertoires had been generated using a single sequencing platform. HLA typing covered class I and class II loci at four-digit resolution. The number of typed donors differed by locus: roughly 629-630 for A, B, C, DRB1 and DQB1; 500 to 550 for DQA1; 600 to 610 for DPA1; and roughly 490 for DPB1. Because of strong linkage in the cohort, four to six DR-DQ haplotypes were treated as single units for association and clustering. Across 300 to 400 genotyped donors of the cohort, an average of roughly 230,000 unique TCR beta nucleotide sequences per donor were sequenced, and 15% to 20% of those sequences were non-productive. The study at large found these results: When HLA alleles, especially DR and DQ, strongly co-occurred, attributing TCR associations to individual alleles was difficult. Correlated functional status among segregating V segments might reflect linkage disequilibrium, but an unknown experimental factor could not be ruled out. A further reported finding was that TCR beta sequences accurately predicted the HLA-A and HLA-B alleles for most subjects in the first cohort. A later analysis reported that several top co-occurrence clusters appeared linked to parvovirus B19, influenza, CMV and Epstein-Barr virus. In a later genetic analysis, fewer N-insertions in productive TCRs were reported among donors in an Asian-associated ancestry cluster than the roughly 640-donor mean. A few of the identified cytomegalovirus-associated TCR beta chains were confirmed in vitro to be specific for cytomegalovirus antigens. Some IMGT-functional V segments, including TRBV6-2 and TRBV6-3, could not be distinguished by the 87-base-pair reads and were therefore excluded. HLA typing was unavailable for some donors at each locus, so association tests used only the typed subset. A total of about 180 TCR beta chains were listed by the study as associated with cytomegalovirus. Only TCR beta chains were sequenced in this cohort, and the absence of alpha or paired-chain data limited detectable features. A later genetic analysis associated a missense DCLRE1C variant with V-gene and J-gene trimming of TCR beta chains, and an independent cohort replicated the association. The authors suggested that the approach could potentially be extended to other disease states and immunological phenotypes. Immune exposure information for the cohort was limited to CMV serostatus. The classifier was reported to diagnose cytomegalovirus status with high specificity and sensitivity in both the original and validation cohorts. In a later analysis, HLA-associated TCR beta chains were found to be more clonally expanded and to have lower generation probabilities than equally common non-associated chains. In a later analysis, some 18,000 TCR beta sequences were associated with specific HLA alleles at a false discovery rate of 0.05. While some public TCRs were present in many individuals, most TCR sequences turned up only very rarely across donors. A later analysis found that TCR association rates varied across HLA loci, with DRB1 alleles showing the most associated TCRs and HLA-C alleles the fewest. In a later analysis, most CMV-associated TCR beta chains were found to appear HLA-restricted, with HLA associations seemingly driven largely by CMV exposure. A group of highly shared sequence variants was considered likely to be a technical artifact of the sequencing pipeline. The presence/absence analyses assumed that sequencing depth was roughly uniform across donors, and that assumption may not be true. Broadly in line with IMGT annotations, most TCR beta V segments showed up in productive rearrangements about 87% or about 30% of the time in an earlier analysis of some 590 of the donors. The earlier analysis of a few hundred of the donors excluded roughly 17 rarely observed V segments, including chromosome 9 orphons, because counts were too low.

The receptor library was made with the immunoSEQ multiplex PCR assay. For the multiplex PCR, a mixture combining 60 forward primers for TCR Vbeta segments and 13 reverse primers for TCR Jbeta segments was used. A multiplex PCR assay on genomic DNA amplified the CDR3 region of rearranged TCR beta genes. The amplified TCR beta libraries were sequenced on the Illumina HiSeq System as 87-base-pair reads. The paper's data handling went like this. In a later analysis, some 80 million unique TCR beta chains were counted across the 690 or so repertoires, and approximately 9.9 million of these chains were shared by at least two donors. Raw reads were error-corrected and collapsed into unique sequences with a nearest-neighbor algorithm that merged closely related sequences to remove PCR and sequencing errors. CDR3 sequences were aligned to IMGT reference sequences to assign V, D and J gene segments. Each retained sequence needed at least a six-nucleotide match to both a V gene segment and a J gene segment. Rearrangements were called productive when the CDR3 lacked stop codons and stayed in frame with V and J; all others were non-productive. Following IMGT convention, CDR3 was defined as the stretch from the second conserved V-encoded cysteine up to the conserved J-encoded phenylalanine. The earlier analysis of fewer than 750 of the donors excluded sequences that lacked an unambiguous match to a single V gene segment. An earlier analysis of over 450 of the donors classified V segments as functional when productive rearrangements were above 56.7% and as segregating when the standard deviation between donors was above 5%. A statistical classification framework was built for diagnosing cytomegalovirus status from the catalog of TCR beta chain sequences. A later analysis assigned V and J genes by comparing TCR nucleotide sequences with IMGT/GENE-DB human TR gene sequences. Using the TCRdist pipeline, a later analysis assigned CDR3 sequences along with most-parsimonious VDJ recombination scenarios. In a later analysis, every TCR beta chain was defined by the combination of its CDR3 amino acid sequence and its V-gene family, and reads without a unique V-gene family were dropped. As a way to deal with suspected cross-contamination and a sequencing artifact, a later analysis dropped over 550 nucleotide sequences that were highly shared and had low generation probability. For each public chain, a later analysis derived a clonal expansion index from normalized ranks of inferred template counts within each repertoire. In a later analysis, generation probabilities were computed using a VDJ recombination model fitted to out-of-frame rearrangements, and the results were checked against IGoR. In a later analysis, hypergeometric tests were used to score TCR-TCR, TCR-HLA and TCR-CMV co-occurrence, with a repertoire-size bias correction applied to TCR pairs. A later analysis estimated false discovery rates by permuting HLA or CMV assignments 20 times. In a later analysis, co-occurring TCRs were grouped using DBSCAN, with TCRdist sequence similarity added in when clustering inside HLA-allele-positive subsets. Co-occurrence clustering excluded repertoires with fewer than 30,000 or more than 120,000 public chains, plus five with anomalous nucleotide sharing. TCRdb took this table from immuneACCESS and kept in-frame rearrangements with V and J called. Such tables lack part of the clones; where checked against another copy, unresolved V genes explain under half of the gap, and the rest is unexplained. V and J calls and clone size are as listed in that table; D and trimming were resolved from the DNA. The sample data list under 200,000 clones, and 65% to 85% of these were observed just once. The ten largest account for around 6.7% of the sample.

Worth noting for this clone: No cognate antigen has been identified for it. Base quality data are lacking; no much larger clone is found one base away.

The cohort was made up of 666 healthy bone marrow donors. At the time of sampling, every cohort member was nominally healthy, though immune exposures that went unrecorded were likely present. The donor was CMV seropositive and was included in the group of 300 or so seropositive cohort members. Every donor gave a peripheral blood sample, and the peripheral blood mononuclear cells from that sample were used for TCR beta sequencing. Genomic DNA was extracted from the blood cell samples with the Qiagen DNeasy Blood Extraction Kit. Trimming costs V 2 bases and J 5 bases, and their ends lie 21 bases apart. From a lookup of the germline V gene (reference sequence), CDR1 and CDR2 are MNHEY and SMNVEV. The CDR3 goes from the cysteine to the phenylalanine over 17 residues. Here the CDR3 DNA is all that survives: 51 bases in frame from base 1.

The clonotype was recovered from a woman aged 30 to 39 in good health and CMV-seropositive. The rearranged chain carries TRBV27 and TRBJ1-2; no D gene can be assigned with confidence. Input material: PBMCs. The CDR3 protein sequence reads: CASSLEGRTGIGYGYTF. The sequenced DNA is TGTGCCAGCAGTTTAGAGGGCAGGACGGGTATAGGGTATGGCTACACCTTC.